These T cell receptor beta chains were read from a single sample in a study of identical twins. TCRdb processed the 5' RACE reads anew with MiXCR; each CDR3 protein has one entry. The data show 550,000 to 800,000 distinct CDR3 sequences, less than 9% seen once. This sample was shared with a second study, whose subject was yellow fever vaccine responses in identical twins.

Sequencing input: PBMCs. The source is a woman between 18 and 30 years old in good health. The CDR3 runs from the conserved cysteine through the conserved F or W. The order of the fields is clone size, V gene, J gene, CDR3 protein. Size is stated for part of the rows, as once, few or many counts, or as a class when the clone is expanded.

>few|TRBV7-6|TRBJ2-1
CASSLGGENNEQFF
>.|TRBV29-1|TRBJ2-1
CSIRQGLEQFF
>.|TRBV2|TRBJ2-3
CASRGGLAGLTDTQYF
>.|TRBV7-7|TRBJ2-6
CASSPLPSGANVLTF
>few|TRBV12-3/TRBV12-4|TRBJ1-2
CASTQPLPSSYGYTF
>few|TRBV9|TRBJ2-5
CASSVGLAGGRLIETQYF
>many|TRBV20-1|TRBJ2-7
CSANRDRVATENF
>many|TRBV7-2|TRBJ2-3
CASSLIRDTQYF
>many|TRBV20-1|TRBJ2-1
CSARGPTSGRAYNEQFF
>.|TRBV6-1|TRBJ2-7
CASSELWDLSYEQYF
>many|TRBV28|TRBJ2-1
CASSLPPLAGGYEQFF
>few|TRBV7-7|TRBJ2-5
CASSGGIRETQYF
>few|TRBV12-3/TRBV12-4|TRBJ2-7
CASSPGDDRREQYF
>few|TRBV24-1|TRBJ2-1
CATSDTPLAGGDNEQFF
>.|TRBV3-1|TRBJ1-2
CASSQDVEGASYGYTF
>few|TRBV12-5|TRBJ2-7
CASGLGSNEQYF
>many|TRBV7-9|TRBJ2-2
CASSLEGFTGELFF
>.|TRBV29-1|TRBJ2-2
CSVVRATGDRTGELFF
>.|TRBV9|TRBJ2-3
CASSSPYSQTDTQYF
>many|TRBV5-1|TRBJ2-7
CASSSDRGPYEQYF
>many|TRBV4-2|TRBJ2-1
CASSQDLWRGEGNEQFF
>.|TRBV3-1|TRBJ2-3
CASSQDFTGGSDTQYF
>few|TRBV29-1|TRBJ2-1
CSVEGLAGGPGYNEQFF
>few|TRBV15|TRBJ2-2
CATSRDGLGLNTGELFF
>many|TRBV7-3|TRBJ2-7
CASSSGQGPFYEQYF
>many|TRBV14|TRBJ1-1
CASSRGLTVNEAFF
>few|TRBV12-3/TRBV12-4|TRBJ2-1
CASSPLGSEQFF
>few|TRBV20-1|TRBJ2-2
CSARDRRQGNTGELFF
>few|TRBV5-5|TRBJ2-3
CASSLVGGRSTDTQYF
>.|TRBV15|TRBJ2-2
CATSRGEGRVTGELFF
>.|TRBV19|TRBJ2-3
CASSMRDTQYF
>many|TRBV28|TRBJ1-4
CASSFGQALNEKLFF
>many|TRBV2|TRBJ1-4
CASSRRGQINEKLFF
>many|TRBV3-1|TRBJ1-6
CASSHARDRYNSPLHF
>few|TRBV29-1|TRBJ2-3
CSAERTGGPDTQYF
>many|TRBV5-1|TRBJ1-5
CASSWGTGSVQPQHF
>few|TRBV7-8|TRBJ2-7
CASSLGVQGEQYF
>many|TRBV10-3|TRBJ2-7
CAISDSQGLSYEQYF
>.|TRBV9|TRBJ2-2
CASSVGLAGGPGGELFF
>many|TRBV5-1|TRBJ2-1
CASSHGLAFSLSSYNEQFF
>many|TRBV4-2|TRBJ1-1
CASSQDGGSEAFF
>few|TRBV29-1|TRBJ2-1
CSVEDVYSQIF
>many|TRBV28|TRBJ1-6
CATWGGNSPLHF
>.|TRBV28|TRBJ1-2
CASSPSGTGPNYGYTF
>.|TRBV5-1|TRBJ2-5
CASRARGSNQETQYF
>many|TRBV27|TRBJ1-1
CASSLKNRGRNTEAFF
>many|TRBV12-3/TRBV12-4|TRBJ1-2
CASSPGDGYTF
>few|TRBV12-3/TRBV12-4|TRBJ2-6
CASSGANSGANVLTF
>.|TRBV10-2|TRBJ1-2
CASSAWGTSRANYGYTF
>many|TRBV12-5|TRBJ2-7
CASGLSGLNYEQYF
>few|TRBV2|TRBJ2-1
CAFRDSPKGEQFF
>.|TRBV6-1|TRBJ2-1
CATTGTAGYNEQFF